This T cell receptor beta chain was identified in a study of Ad26.COV2.S vaccination and SARS-CoV-2 variants. Study-wide results and caveats: Vaccinees reportedly had broad spike-specific CD8+ and CD4+ T cell responses. While placebo recipients had lower spike-specific TCR breadth, vaccine recipients had more. Measurements of TCR breadth and depth may have given underestimates of the total T cell responses. People who got the vaccine or the placebo had similar non-spike TCR breadth.

Method: immunoSEQ multiplex PCR; TCRdb's copy keeps in-frame clones and lacks some. The profile shows more than 150,000 clones, 70% to 90% of them singletons. A word on this clone: Its antigen is as yet unknown. A read error may produce the germline difference seen at one junction end.

Germline V lookup: CDR1 SSHAT, CDR2 FNYEAQ (reference sequence). The CDR3 covers 13 residues. The chain couples TRBV7-7 to TRBJ1-3; D gene uncertain. The sequence derives from a human donor who had recovered from COVID-19. Material: peripheral blood, obtained after recovery from COVID-19. CDR3 nucleotides: TGTGCTAGCAGCGAGAACACTGGAAACACCATATATTTT. Its protein product is CASSENTGNTIYF.